These 8 T cell receptor beta chains were all obtained from the same sample, sequenced in a study of CD8 T cells in ankylosing spondylitis. In TCRdb, the 5' RACE reads were re-called with MiXCR into one record per CDR3 protein. The sample lists more than 600,000 distinct CDR3 sequences, 15% to 20% occurring once. The antigens of these receptors remain unknown. Study-level points and caveats: Ankylosing spondylitis blood seemed to carry a telltale TCR beta motif made of several highly homologous variants.

The sample was blood, either unsorted or a sorted T cell fraction (not recorded which). The source is a male donor with ankylosing spondylitis.

V is TRBV12-3 or TRBV12-4 and J is TRBJ2-7; possibly TRBD2 for D (6 bases). The CDR3 extends over 15 amino acids. Trimming took 1 base from V and 2 from J, leaving 12 bases between them. In DNA, the CDR3 is TGTGCCAGCAGTTTAGACGGGACTCTTACCTACGAGCAGTACTTC. Translating gives CASSLDGTLTYEQYF.

This clonotype was observed a few times. The genes are TRBV4-1 and TRBJ2-1; D remains ambiguous. Per the germline V gene, CDR1 is MGHRA and CDR2 is YSYEKL. This CDR3 spans 13 amino acids. The ends were cut back, 0 bases at V and 9 bases at J, with 9 bases in the middle. Written as DNA, the CDR3 is TGCGCCAGCAGCCAAGATGTTGTAACTGAGCAGTTCTTC. It is translated as CASSQDVVTEQFF.

This clonotype was seen a handful of times. This chain joins TRBV20-1 and TRBJ2-1; TRBD1 agrees at 11 bases. CDR1 is DFQATT and CDR2 is SNEGSKA in the germline V gene (reference sequence). The CDR3 totals 11 residues. The CDR3 DNA is TGCAGCGGGACAGGGGGTAATGAGCAGTTCTTC. It encodes CSGTGGNEQFF.

This clonotype was detected only a few times. The chain combines TRBV27 with TRBJ2-5; D may be TRBD1 (6 bases). With 0 bases removed from V and 5 bases from J, the gap between germline ends came to 10 bases. The CDR3 runs to 14 residues. Per the germline V gene, CDR1 is MNHEY and CDR2 is SMNVEV (reference sequence). The CDR3 loop reads CASSLSVQGETQYF. For the CDR3, the DNA is TGTGCCAGCAGTTTATCGGTTCAGGGGGAGACCCAGTACTTC.

The chain has TRBV20-1 and TRBJ2-3, with 9 bases fitting TRBD2. Losses at the gene ends were 1 base for V and 6 bases for J; bases not matched to a gene: 5. The CDR3 runs to 14 residues. Germline CDR1 is DFQATT and CDR2 is SNEGSKA (reference sequence). The CDR3 spells CSARGTSAGDTQYF. The CDR3 nucleotides read TGCAGTGCTAGAGGGACTAGCGCTGGGGATACGCAGTATTTT.

This clonotype was found a few times. This chain uses TRBV14 with TRBJ2-7; a weak D match, TRBD1 (7 bases). CDR1 is SGHDN, CDR2 FVKESK, per germline. This CDR3 contains 15 residues. Trimming took 0 bases from V and 8 from J, leaving 17 bases between them. The CDR3 nucleotides are TGTGCCAGCAGCCAAGAGGGGGGTACAGGGGAAAAGCAGTACTTC. Amino acids: CASSQEGGTGEKQYF.

This chain connects TRBV2 to TRBJ2-1; 9 nucleotides agree with TRBD1. In germline, CDR1 is SNHLY, CDR2 FYNNEI. V was pared by 7 bases and J by 3 bases, with 4 bases of the junction left unmatched. This CDR3 contains 14 residues. The CDR3 DNA is TGTGCCAGCACCCGGACAGGGGACTACAATGAGCAGTTCTTC. It codes for CASTRTGDYNEQFF.

This clonotype has just a few counts. Relative to the germline gene, one junction end is altered; a read error may explain this. The chain joins TRBV28 to TRBJ1-4; possibly TRBD1 for D (5 bases). The CDR3 extends over 12 amino acids. Germline CDR1 and CDR2: MDHEN and SYDVKM. In nucleotides, the CDR3 is TGTGCCAGCAGTTTAATAAGCGGCGGGGCCGCTTTT. This translates into CASSLISGGAAF.